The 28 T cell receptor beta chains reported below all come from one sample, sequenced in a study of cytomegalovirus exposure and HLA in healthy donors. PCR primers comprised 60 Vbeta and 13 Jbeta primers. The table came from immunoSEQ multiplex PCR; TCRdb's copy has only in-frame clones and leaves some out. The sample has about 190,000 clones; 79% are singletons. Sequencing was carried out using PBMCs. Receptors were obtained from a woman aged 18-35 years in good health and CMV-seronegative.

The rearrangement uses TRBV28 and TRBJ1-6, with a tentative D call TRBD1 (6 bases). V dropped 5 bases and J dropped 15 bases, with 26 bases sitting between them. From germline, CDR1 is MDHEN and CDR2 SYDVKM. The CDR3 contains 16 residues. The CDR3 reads CASSRGTGPQSAGLHF. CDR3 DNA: TGTGCCAGCAGTAGGGGGACCGGGCCACAAAGCGCAGGCCTCCACTTT.

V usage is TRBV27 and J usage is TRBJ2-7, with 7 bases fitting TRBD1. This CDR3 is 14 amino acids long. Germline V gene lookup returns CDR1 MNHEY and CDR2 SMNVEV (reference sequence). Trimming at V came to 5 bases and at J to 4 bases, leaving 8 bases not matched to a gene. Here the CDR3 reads CASSAPGTVYEQYF. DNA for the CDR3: TGTGCCAGCAGTGCCCCCGGGACAGTTTACGAGCAGTACTTC.

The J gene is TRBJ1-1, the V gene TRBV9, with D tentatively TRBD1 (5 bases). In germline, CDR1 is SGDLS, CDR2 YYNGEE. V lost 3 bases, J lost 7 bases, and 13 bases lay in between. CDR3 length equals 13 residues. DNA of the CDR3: TGTGCCAGCAGCGCGGGGGAGCGGAGTGAAGCTTTCTTT. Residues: CASSAGERSEAFF.

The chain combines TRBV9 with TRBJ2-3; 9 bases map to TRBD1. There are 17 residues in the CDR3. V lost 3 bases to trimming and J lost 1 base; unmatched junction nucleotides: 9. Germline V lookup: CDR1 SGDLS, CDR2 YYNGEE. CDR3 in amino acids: CASSDQTGGAGTDTQYF. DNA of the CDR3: TGTGCCAGCAGCGACCAAACAGGGGGCGCCGGCACAGATACGCAGTATTTT.

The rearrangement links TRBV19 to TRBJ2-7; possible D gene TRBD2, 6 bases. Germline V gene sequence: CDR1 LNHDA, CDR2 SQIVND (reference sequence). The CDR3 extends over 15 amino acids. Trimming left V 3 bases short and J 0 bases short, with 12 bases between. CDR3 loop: CASSIIDGSSYEQYF. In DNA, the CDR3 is TGTGCCAGTAGTATTATCGACGGGAGCTCCTACGAGCAGTACTTC. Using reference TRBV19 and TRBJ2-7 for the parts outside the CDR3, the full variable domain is DGGITQSPKYLFRKEGQNVTLSCEQNLNHDAMYWYRQDPGQGLRLIYYSQIVNDFQKGDIAEGYSVSREKKESFPLTVTSAQKNPTAFYLCASSIIDGSSYEQYFGPGTRLTVT.

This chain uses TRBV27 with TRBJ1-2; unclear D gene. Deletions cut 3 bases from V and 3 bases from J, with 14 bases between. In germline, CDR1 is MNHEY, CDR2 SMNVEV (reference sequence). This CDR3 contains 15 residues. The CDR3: CASSFGLPVDYGYTF. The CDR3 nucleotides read TGTGCCAGCAGTTTTGGCCTCCCTGTTGACTATGGCTACACCTTC.

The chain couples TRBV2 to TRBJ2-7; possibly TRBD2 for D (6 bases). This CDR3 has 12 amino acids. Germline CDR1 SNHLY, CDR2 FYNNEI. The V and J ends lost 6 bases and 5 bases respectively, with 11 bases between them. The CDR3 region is CASRQEGNEQYF. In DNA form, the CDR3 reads TGTGCCAGCAGACAGGAGGGGAACGAGCAGTACTTC.

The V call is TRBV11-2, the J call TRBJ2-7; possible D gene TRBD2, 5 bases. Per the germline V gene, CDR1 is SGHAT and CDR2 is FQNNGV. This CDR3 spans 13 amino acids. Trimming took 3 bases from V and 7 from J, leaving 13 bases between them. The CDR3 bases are TGTGCCAGCAGCTTTAGATCCTCGGGAGAGCAGTACTTC. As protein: CASSFRSSGEQYF. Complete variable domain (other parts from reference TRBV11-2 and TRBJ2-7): EAGVAQSPRYKIIEKRQSVAFWCNPISGHATLYWYQQILGQGPKLLIQFQNNGVVDDSQLPKDRFSAERLKGVDSTLKIQPAKLEDSAVYLCASSFRSSGEQYFGPGTRLTVT.

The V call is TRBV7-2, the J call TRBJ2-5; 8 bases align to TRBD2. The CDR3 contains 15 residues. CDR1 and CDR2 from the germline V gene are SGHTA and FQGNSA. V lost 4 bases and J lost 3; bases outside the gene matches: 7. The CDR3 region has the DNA TGTGCCAGCAGCTCCGCGGGGGGTATAGAAGAGACCCAGTACTTC. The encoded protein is CASSSAGGIEETQYF.

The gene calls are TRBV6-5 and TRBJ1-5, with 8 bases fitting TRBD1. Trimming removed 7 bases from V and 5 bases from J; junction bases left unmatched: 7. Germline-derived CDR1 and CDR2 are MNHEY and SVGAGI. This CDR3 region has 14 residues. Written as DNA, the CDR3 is TGTGCCAGCAAGGGGACAGGTGGACATCAGCCCCAGCATTTT. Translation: CASKGTGGHQPQHF.

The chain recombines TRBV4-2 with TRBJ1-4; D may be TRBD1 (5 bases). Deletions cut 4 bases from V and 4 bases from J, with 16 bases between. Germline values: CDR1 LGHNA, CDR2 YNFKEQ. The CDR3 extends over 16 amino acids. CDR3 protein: CASSPGAEGNNEKLFF. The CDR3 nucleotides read TGTGCCAGCAGCCCTGGGGCGGAGGGAAATAATGAAAAACTGTTTTTT.

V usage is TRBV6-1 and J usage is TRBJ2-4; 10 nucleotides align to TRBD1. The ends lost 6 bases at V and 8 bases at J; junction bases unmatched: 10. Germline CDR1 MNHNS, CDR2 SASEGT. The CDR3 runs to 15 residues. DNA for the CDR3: TGTGCCAGCAGATTATTATTCGGGACAGGGGACATTCAGTACTTC. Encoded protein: CASRLLFGTGDIQYF.

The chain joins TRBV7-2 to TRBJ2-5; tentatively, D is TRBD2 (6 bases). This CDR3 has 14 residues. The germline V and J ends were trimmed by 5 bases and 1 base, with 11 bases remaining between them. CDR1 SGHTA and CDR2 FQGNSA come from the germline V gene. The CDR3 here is CASSERLVQETQYF. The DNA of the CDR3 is TGTGCCAGCAGCGAGAGACTAGTCCAAGAGACCCAGTACTTC.

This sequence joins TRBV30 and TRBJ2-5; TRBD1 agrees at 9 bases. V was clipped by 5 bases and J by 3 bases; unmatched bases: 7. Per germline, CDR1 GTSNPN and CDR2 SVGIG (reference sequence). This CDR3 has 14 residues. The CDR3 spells CAWGDGTGKETQYF. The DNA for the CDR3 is TGTGCCTGGGGAGACGGGACAGGGAAAGAGACCCAGTACTTC.

The CDR3 is CACGGANVLTF. The CDR3, as DNA: TGTGCCTGCGGTGGGGCCAACGTCCTGACTTTC. The chain combines TRBV6-5 with TRBJ2-6; no firm D call. The CDR3 is made up of 11 amino acids. Germline CDR1 MNHEY, CDR2 SVGAGI. The V gene lost 11 bases and the J gene lost 3 bases, with 5 bases spanning the gap.

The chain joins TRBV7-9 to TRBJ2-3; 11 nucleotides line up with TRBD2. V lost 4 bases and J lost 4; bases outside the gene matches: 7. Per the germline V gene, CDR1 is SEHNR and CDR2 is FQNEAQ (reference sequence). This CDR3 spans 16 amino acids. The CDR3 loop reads CASSSRLAGQADTQYF. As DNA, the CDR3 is TGTGCCAGCAGCTCACGACTAGCGGGGCAGGCAGATACGCAGTATTTT.

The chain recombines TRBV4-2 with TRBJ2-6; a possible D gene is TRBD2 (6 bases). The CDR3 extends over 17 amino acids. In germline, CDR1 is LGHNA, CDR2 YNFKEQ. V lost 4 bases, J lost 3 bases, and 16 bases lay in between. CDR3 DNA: TGTGCCAGCAGCCCTGTCGGGGTGGAGGGTGGGGCCAACGTCCTGACTTTC. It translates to CASSPVGVEGGANVLTF.

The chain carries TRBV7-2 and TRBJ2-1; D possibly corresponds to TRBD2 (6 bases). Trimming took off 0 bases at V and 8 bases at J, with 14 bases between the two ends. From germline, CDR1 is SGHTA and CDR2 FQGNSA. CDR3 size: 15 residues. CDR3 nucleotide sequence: TGTGCCAGCAGCTTAGCGGGGGGTCAGGGAGATGAGCAGTTCTTC. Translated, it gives CASSLAGGQGDEQFF.

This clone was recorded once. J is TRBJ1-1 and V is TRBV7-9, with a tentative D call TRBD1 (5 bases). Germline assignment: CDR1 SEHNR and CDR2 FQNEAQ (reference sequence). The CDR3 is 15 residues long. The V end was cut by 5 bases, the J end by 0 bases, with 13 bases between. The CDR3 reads CASSRGGIMNTEAFF. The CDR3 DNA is TGTGCCAGCAGCCGGGGGGGAATCATGAACACTGAAGCTTTCTTT. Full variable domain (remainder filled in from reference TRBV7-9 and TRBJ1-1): DTGVSQNPRHKITKRGQNVTFRCDPISEHNRLYWYRQTLGQGPEFLTYFQNEAQLEKSRLLSDRFSAERPKGSFSTLEIQRTEQGDSAMYLCASSRGGIMNTEAFFGQGTRLTVV.

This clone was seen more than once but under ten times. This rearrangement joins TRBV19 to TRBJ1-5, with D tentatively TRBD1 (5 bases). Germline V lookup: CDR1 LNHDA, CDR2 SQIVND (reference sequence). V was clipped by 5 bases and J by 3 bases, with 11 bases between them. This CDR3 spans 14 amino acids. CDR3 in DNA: TGTGCCAGTAGTCGAGCAGGGTTCAATCAGCCCCAGCATTTT. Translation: CASSRAGFNQPQHF.

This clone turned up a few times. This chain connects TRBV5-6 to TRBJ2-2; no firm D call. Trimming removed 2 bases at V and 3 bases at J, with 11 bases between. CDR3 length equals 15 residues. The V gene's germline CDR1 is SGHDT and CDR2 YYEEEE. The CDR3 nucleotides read TGTGCCAGCAGCTTTGTTACCTCAGACACCGGGGAGCTGTTTTTT. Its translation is CASSFVTSDTGELFF.

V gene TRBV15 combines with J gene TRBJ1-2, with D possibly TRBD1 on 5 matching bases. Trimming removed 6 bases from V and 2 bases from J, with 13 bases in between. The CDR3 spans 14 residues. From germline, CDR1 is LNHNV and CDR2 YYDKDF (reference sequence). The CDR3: CATSRARVNYGYTF. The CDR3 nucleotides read TGTGCCACCAGTCGGGCCAGGGTGAACTATGGCTACACCTTC. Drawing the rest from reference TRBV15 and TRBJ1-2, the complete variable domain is DAMVIQNPRYQVTQFGKPVTLSCSQTLNHNVMYWYQQKSSQAPKLLFHYYDKDFNNEADTPDNFQSRRPNTSFCFLDIRSPGLGDTAMYLCATSRARVNYGYTFGSGTRLTVV.

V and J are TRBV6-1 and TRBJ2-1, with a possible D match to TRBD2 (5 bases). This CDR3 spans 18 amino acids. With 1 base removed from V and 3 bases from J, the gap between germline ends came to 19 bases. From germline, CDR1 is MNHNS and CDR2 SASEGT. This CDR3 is CASSEDGEAATYYNEQFF. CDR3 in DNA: TGTGCCAGCAGTGAAGATGGTGAAGCGGCAACTTACTACAATGAGCAGTTCTTC.

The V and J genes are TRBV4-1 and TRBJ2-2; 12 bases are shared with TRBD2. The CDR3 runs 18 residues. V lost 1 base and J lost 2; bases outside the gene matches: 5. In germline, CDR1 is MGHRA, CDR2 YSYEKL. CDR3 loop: CASSQGGLAGPNTGELFF. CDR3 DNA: TGCGCCAGCAGCCAAGGAGGACTAGCGGGGCCCAACACCGGGGAGCTGTTTTTT.

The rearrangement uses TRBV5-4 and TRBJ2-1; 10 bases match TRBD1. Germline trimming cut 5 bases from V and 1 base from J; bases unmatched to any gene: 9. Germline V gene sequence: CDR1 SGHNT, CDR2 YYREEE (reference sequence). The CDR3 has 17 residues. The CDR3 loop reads CASRPQTGGASYNEQFF. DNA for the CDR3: TGTGCCAGCAGACCCCAGACAGGGGGCGCATCCTACAATGAGCAGTTCTTC. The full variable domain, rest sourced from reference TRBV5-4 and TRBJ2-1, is ETGVTQSPTHLIKTRGQQVTLRCSSQSGHNTVSWYQQALGQGPQFIFQYYREEENGRGNFPPRFSGLQFPNYSSELNVNALELDDSALYLCASRPQTGGASYNEQFFGPGTRLTVL.

CDR3 nucleotides: TGTGCCAGCAGCTTAATCCAGGGAAGAAGCACAGATACGCAGTATTTT. This encodes CASSLIQGRSTDTQYF. The chain recombines TRBV11-2 with TRBJ2-3; maybe TRBD1 (5 bases). V lost 2 bases to trimming and J lost 0 bases, with 12 bases between them. The V gene's germline CDR1 is SGHAT and CDR2 FQNNGV. CDR3 length: 16 residues.

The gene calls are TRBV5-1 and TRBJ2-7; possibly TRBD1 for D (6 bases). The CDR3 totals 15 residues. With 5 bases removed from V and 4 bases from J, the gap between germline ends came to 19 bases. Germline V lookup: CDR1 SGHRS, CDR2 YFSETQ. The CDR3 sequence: CASRPASGTSYEQYF. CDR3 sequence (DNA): TGCGCCAGCAGACCCGCGTCCGGGACATCATACGAGCAGTACTTC.

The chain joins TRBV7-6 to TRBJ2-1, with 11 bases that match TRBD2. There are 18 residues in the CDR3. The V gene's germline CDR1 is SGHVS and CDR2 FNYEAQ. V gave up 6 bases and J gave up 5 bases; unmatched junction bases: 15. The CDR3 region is CASSYRPGGLAEDNEQFF. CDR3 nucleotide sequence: TGTGCCAGCAGTTACCGACCGGGGGGACTAGCGGAGGACAATGAGCAGTTCTTC.